The sequence of this TCR beta chain was determined in a study of cytomegalovirus exposure and HLA in healthy donors (dated by TCRdb to about 2017). General notes on the study: According to a later analysis, one platform produced both the 110 or so validation repertoires and the 666 repertoires of the first cohort. In addition to the first cohort of 666 subjects, a separate validation cohort of 120 different subjects was used. The study was designed to test whether signatures of past pathogen exposure could be identified by cataloging public T cell receptors. The study combined high-throughput TCR immunosequencing, statistical association of individual TCRs with disease status, and machine learning to predict cytomegalovirus infection status. Here is what the overall study found, with its caveats: Most TCR sequences were seen in very few donors, while some public TCRs were found in many individuals. Subsequent analysis determined that TCRs grouped into clusters in the first cohort also showed a tendency toward co-occurrence across the roughly 120 validation repertoires, and approximately 94% of cluster scores exceeded 0. It was suggested by the authors that the approach could potentially be generalized to other disease states and immunological phenotypes. In vitro tests confirmed that a few of the cytomegalovirus-associated TCR beta chains recognize cytomegalovirus antigens. In both the original and validation cohorts, the classifier was reported to diagnose cytomegalovirus status with high specificity and sensitivity. All 120 repertoires were used to score co-occurrence in the validation cohort in a later analysis, because that analysis had no HLA typing for the cohort. The study gave a list of over 150 TCR beta chains associated with cytomegalovirus.

The donors belonged to the validation cohort of approximately 130 subjects, which was separate from the approximately 700-subject first cohort. CDR1 SQVTM and CDR2 ANQGSEA were looked up in the germline V gene. From the cysteine up to the phenylalanine, the CDR3 has a length of 13 residues. Only the CDR3 region is kept as DNA, spanning 39 bases read in frame from base 1. V lost 8 bases and J lost 4 bases; the stretch between them is 16 bases long. Library preparation was by the immunoSEQ multiplex PCR assay. The paper's data handling went like this. To diagnose cytomegalovirus status from the catalog of TCR beta chain sequences, a statistical classification framework was built. This immuneACCESS table, as held by TCRdb, lists in-frame sequences with V and J called but not all clones. Of the missing ones, under half trace to an unresolved V gene in checked studies; the others have no known cause. That table supplies the V and J calls and clone size; D and trimming were determined from the DNA. The sample table records tens of thousands of clones; roughly 88% of these occur just once. Of the sample, approximately 6.7% falls within the top ten clones.

This clone was detected once. There is no known antigen for this receptor. No base quality values were provided; no much bigger clone lies one nucleotide off. This sequence was found in a woman in her twenties or thirties in good health and CMV-seronegative. Input material: PBMCs. The chain is made from TRBV29-1 and TRBJ2-3; tentative D gene TRBD1, with 7 bases matching. CDR3 loop: CSQNRGGADTQYF. The DNA reads as follows: TGCAGCCAAAACAGGGGAGGTGCAGATACGCAGTATTTT.